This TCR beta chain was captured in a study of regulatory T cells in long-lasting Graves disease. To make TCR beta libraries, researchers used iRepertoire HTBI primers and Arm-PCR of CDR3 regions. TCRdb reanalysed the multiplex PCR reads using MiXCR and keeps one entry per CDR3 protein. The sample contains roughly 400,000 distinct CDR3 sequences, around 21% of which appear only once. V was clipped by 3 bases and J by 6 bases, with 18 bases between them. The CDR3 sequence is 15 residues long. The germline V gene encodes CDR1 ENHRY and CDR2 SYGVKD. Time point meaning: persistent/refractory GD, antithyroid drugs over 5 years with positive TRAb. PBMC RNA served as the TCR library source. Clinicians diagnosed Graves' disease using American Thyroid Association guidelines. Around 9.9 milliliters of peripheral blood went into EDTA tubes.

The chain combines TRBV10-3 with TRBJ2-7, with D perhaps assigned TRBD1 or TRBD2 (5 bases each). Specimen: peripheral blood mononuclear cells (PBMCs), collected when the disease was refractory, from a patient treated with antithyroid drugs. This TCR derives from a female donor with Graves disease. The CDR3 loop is CAISEGTNMFSEQYF. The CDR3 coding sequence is TGTGCCATCAGTGAAGGGACCAACATGTTTTCCGAGCAGTACTTC.